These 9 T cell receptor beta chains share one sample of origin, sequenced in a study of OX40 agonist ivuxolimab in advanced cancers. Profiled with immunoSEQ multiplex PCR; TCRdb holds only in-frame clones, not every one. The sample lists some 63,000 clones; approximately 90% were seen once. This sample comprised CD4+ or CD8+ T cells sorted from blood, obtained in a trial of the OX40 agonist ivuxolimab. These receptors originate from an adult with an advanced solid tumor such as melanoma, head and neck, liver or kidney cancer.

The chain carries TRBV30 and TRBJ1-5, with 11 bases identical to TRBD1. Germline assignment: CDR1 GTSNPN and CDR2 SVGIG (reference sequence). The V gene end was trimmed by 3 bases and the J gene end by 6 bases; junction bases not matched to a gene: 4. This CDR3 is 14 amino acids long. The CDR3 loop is CAWSPGQGGQPQHF. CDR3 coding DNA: TGTGCCTGGAGCCCGGGACAGGGGGGTCAGCCCCAGCATTTT.

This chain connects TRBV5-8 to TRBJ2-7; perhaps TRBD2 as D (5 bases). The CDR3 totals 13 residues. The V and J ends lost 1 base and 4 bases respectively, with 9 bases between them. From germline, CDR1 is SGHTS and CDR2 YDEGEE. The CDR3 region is CASSLFPGYEQYF. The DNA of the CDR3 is TGTGCCAGCAGCTTGTTTCCGGGGTACGAGCAGTACTTC.

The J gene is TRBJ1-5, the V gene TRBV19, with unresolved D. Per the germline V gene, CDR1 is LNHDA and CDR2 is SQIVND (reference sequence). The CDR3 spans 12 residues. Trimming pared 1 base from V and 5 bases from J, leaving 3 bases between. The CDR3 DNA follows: TGTGCCAGTAGTATAGGGGATCAGCCCCAGCATTTT. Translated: CASSIGDQPQHF.

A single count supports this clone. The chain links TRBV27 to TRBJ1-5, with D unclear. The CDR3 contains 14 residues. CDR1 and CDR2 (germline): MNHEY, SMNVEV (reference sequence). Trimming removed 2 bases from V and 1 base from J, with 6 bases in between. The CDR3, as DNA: TGTGCCAGCAGTTTAGGTTCGAGCAATCAGCCCCAGCATTTT. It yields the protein CASSLGSSNQPQHF.

The DNA for the CDR3 is TGTGCCAGTAGTATCGGTATAGGGCCCTATCAGCCCCAGCATTTT. It yields the protein CASSIGIGPYQPQHF. The chain is built from TRBV19 and TRBJ1-5; no reliable D call. Per germline, CDR1 LNHDA and CDR2 SQIVND (reference sequence). The CDR3 has 15 amino acids. Trimming shortened V by 3 bases and J by 5 bases, and 14 bases separated the two germline ends.

CDR3 loop: CASSELGGGSKYEQYF. In nucleotides, the CDR3 is TGTGCCAGCAGTGAATTGGGTGGCGGGAGTAAGTACGAGCAGTACTTC. The chain combines TRBV27 with TRBJ2-7, with 7 bases aligning to TRBD2. CDR3 length: 16 amino acids. From germline, CDR1 is MNHEY and CDR2 SMNVEV (reference sequence). Trimming at V came to 5 bases and at J to 4 bases, leaving 14 bases not matched to a gene.

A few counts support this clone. The CDR3 region is CASTHRLAAYEQYF. The CDR3 DNA reads as TGTGCCAGCACGCACAGACTAGCGGCCTACGAGCAGTACTTC. The V and J genes are TRBV5-8 and TRBJ2-7; 9 nucleotides line up with TRBD2. The CDR3 has 14 amino acids. After removal of 6 bases from V and 2 bases from J, the junction contained 6 bases not matched to a gene. Germline CDR1 reads SGHTS; CDR2 reads YDEGEE.

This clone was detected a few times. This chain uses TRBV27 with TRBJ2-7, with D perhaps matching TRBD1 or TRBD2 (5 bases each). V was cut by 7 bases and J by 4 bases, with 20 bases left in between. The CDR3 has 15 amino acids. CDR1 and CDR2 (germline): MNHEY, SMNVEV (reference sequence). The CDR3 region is CASKSRDEEKYEQYF. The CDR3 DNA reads TGTGCCAGCAAGTCCCGGGACGAGGAGAAGTACGAGCAGTACTTC.

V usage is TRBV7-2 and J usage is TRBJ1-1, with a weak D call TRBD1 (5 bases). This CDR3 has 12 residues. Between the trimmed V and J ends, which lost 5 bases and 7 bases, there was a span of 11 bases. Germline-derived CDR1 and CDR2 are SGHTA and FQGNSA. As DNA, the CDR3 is TGTGCCAGCAGCCTTCCTGACAGTGAAGCTTTCTTT. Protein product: CASSLPDSEAFF.